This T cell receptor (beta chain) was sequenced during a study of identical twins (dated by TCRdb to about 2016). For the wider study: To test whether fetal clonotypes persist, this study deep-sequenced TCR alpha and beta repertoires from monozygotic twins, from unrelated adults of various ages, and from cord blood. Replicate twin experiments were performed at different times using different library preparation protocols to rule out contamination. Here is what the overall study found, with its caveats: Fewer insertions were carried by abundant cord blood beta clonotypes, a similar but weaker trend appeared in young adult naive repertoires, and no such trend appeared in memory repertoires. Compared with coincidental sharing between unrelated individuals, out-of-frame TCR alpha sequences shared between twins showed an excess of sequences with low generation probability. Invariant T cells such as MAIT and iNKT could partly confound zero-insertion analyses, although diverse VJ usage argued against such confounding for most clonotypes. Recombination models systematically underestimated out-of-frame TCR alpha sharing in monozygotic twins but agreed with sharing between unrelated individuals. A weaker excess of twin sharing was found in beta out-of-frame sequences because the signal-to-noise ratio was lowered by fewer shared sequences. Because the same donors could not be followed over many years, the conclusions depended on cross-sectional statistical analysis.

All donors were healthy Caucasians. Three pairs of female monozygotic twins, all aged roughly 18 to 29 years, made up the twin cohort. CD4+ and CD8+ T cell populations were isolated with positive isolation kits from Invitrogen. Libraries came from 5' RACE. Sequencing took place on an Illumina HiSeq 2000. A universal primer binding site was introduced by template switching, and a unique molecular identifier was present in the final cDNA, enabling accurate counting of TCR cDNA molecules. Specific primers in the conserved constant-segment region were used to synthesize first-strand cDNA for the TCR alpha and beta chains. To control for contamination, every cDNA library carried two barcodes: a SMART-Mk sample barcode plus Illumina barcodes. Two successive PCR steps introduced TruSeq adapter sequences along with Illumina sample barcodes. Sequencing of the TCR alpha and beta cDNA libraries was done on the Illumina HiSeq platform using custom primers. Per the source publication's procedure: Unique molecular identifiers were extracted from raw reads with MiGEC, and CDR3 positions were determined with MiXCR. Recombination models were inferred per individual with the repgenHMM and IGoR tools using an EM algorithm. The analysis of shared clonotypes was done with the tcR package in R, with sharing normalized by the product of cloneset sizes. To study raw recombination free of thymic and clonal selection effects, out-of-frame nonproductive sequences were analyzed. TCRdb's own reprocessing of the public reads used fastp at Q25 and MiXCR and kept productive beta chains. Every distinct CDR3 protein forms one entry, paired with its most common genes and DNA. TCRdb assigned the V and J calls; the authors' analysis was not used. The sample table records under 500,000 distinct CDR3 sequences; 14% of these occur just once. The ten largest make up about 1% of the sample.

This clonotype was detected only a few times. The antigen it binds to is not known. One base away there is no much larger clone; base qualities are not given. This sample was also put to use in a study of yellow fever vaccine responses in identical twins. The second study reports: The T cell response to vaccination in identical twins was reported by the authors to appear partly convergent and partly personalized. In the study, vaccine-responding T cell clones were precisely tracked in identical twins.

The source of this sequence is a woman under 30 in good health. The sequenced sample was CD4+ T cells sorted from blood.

The bases read TGTGCCAGCAGTTACGGGGGACAGGTCTACAATGAGCAGTTCTTC. It encodes CASSYGGQVYNEQFF. The chain is assembled from TRBV6-2 or TRBV6-3 and TRBJ2-1; 8 central bases correspond to TRBD1. As encoded in the germline V gene, CDR1 is MNHEY while CDR2 is SVGEGT. The CDR3 holds 15 amino acids from the cysteine to the phenylalanine. The retained sequence is limited to the CDR3, 45 bases, with the frame set at the first base. Trimming leaves V shorter by 2 bases and J shorter by 3 bases, with the junction holding 3 bases beyond the gene matches.